The 22 T cell receptor beta chains presented below share a single source sample, sequenced in a study of blood T cell repertoires in COVID-19 (dated by TCRdb to 2018 to 2020). The library was built by means of the immunoSEQ multiplex PCR assay. TCRdb took over this immuneACCESS table, retaining in-frame rearrangements with V and J assigned. Such tables are incomplete; in checked studies, under half of the missing clones stem from an unresolved V gene, and the remainder is unexplained. In all, the sample holds a few hundred thousand clones, and 65% to 90% of those were seen once. The leading ten clones occupy about 1.7% of the sample. The sequenced sample consisted of PBMCs or T cells enriched from blood (not recorded which). These receptors all come from a man between 35 and 55 years old who had recovered from COVID-19.

The genes are TRBV5-1 and TRBJ1-4; possibly TRBD1 for D (5 bases). CDR1 and CDR2 from the germline V gene are SGHRS and YFSETQ. This CDR3 has 18 residues. Trimming pared 5 bases from V and 4 bases from J, leaving 24 bases between. In nucleotides, the CDR3 is TGCGCCAGCAGTCCGACCTACTCTGACGGGGGGGTTAATGAAAAACTGTTTTTT. It specifies CASSPTYSDGGVNEKLFF.

This clone has more than one count but fewer than ten. The chain uses TRBV7-9 and TRBJ2-7; 7 bases map to TRBD1. The ends lost 7 bases at V and 2 bases at J; junction bases unmatched: 11. Germline values: CDR1 SEHNR, CDR2 FQNEAQ (reference sequence). The CDR3 totals 15 residues. CDR3: CASTTRTGITYEQYF. CDR3 bases: TGTGCCAGCACCACCAGGACAGGCATAACCTACGAGCAGTACTTC.

This CDR3 is CSALGGSEQFF. CDR3 DNA sequence: TGCAGTGCTTTGGGGGGTAGCGAGCAGTTCTTC. J is TRBJ2-1 and V is TRBV20-1; a weak D match, TRBD2 (6 bases). Germline CDR1 DFQATT, CDR2 SNEGSKA (reference sequence). CDR3 length: 11 amino acids. V lost 5 bases and J lost 10, with 12 bases in between.

This chain connects TRBV30 to TRBJ1-5; D is perhaps TRBD1 (5 bases). Germline CDR1 and CDR2: GTSNPN and SVGIG (reference sequence). V was shortened by 5 bases and J by 4 bases, with 15 bases between the two germline ends. The CDR3 is 14 residues long. Here the CDR3 DNA reads TGTGCCTGGGCGACTCTTGGGGGGAATCAGCCCCAGCATTTT. Its translation is CAWATLGGNQPQHF.

V and J are TRBV2 and TRBJ1-2, with 8 nucleotides matching TRBD1. With V trimmed by 1 base and J by 5 bases, 9 bases remained unmatched. Germline CDR1 SNHLY, CDR2 FYNNEI. This CDR3 has 16 amino acids. The CDR3, as DNA: TGTGCCAGCAGTGAAGAGGGGCCAGGGGGCGCTTATGGCTACACCTTC. It is translated as CASSEEGPGGAYGYTF.

The chain employs TRBV6-6 and TRBJ1-2; D ambiguous. There are 12 residues in the CDR3. The germline CDR1 and CDR2 sequences are MNHNY and SVGAGI (reference sequence). Trimming removed 2 bases at V and 6 bases at J, with 7 bases between. As DNA, the CDR3 is TGTGCCAGCAGTTACGTTTTTAATGGCTACACCTTC. Translating gives CASSYVFNGYTF.

This rearrangement joins TRBV2 to TRBJ1-2, with D perhaps matching TRBD1 (5 bases). The ends were cut back, 7 bases at V and 4 bases at J, with 16 bases in the middle. This CDR3 has 14 amino acids. The germline CDR1 and CDR2 sequences are SNHLY and FYNNEI. The CDR3 DNA reads as TGTGCCAGCATTCAAAACGGGGGTGGCTATGGCTACACCTTC. Residues: CASIQNGGGYGYTF.

The J gene is TRBJ2-7, the V gene TRBV6-5, with D perhaps matching TRBD1 (5 bases). Germline CDR1 and CDR2: MNHEY and SVGAGI. The CDR3 consists of 13 residues. V was trimmed by 6 bases and J by 3 bases, leaving 12 bases between them. The CDR3 spells CASSWGKGYEQYF. Written as DNA, the CDR3 is TGTGCCAGCAGCTGGGGCAAAGGCTACGAGCAGTACTTC.

The chain has TRBV4-1 and TRBJ1-4; no definite D call. Trimming took 4 bases from V and 5 from J, leaving 14 bases between them. CDR3 size: 15 residues. Per the germline V gene, CDR1 is MGHRA and CDR2 is YSYEKL. The CDR3 sequence: CASSLGIHGNEKLFF. Written as DNA, the CDR3 is TGCGCCAGCAGCCTCGGTATCCACGGGAATGAAAAACTGTTTTTT.

The chain uses TRBV2 and TRBJ2-1; 10 nucleotides agree with TRBD2. There are 16 residues in the CDR3. The V segment lost 7 bases and the J segment 5 bases; nucleotides outside the gene matches: 11. Germline values: CDR1 SNHLY, CDR2 FYNNEI. Here the CDR3 reads CASNLSGLAYHNEQFF. The CDR3 DNA reads TGTGCCAGCAACCTGTCGGGACTAGCGTACCACAATGAGCAGTTCTTC.

CDR3 sequence: CASSRGQVNYGYTF. The CDR3 DNA sequence: TGTGCCAGCAGCAGGGGACAGGTTAACTATGGCTACACCTTC. The chain recombines TRBV5-6 with TRBJ1-2; 8 bases fit TRBD1. Germline CDR1 is SGHDT and CDR2 is YYEEEE. This CDR3 has 14 residues. V gave up 4 bases and J gave up 1 base; unmatched junction bases: 3.

The chain combines TRBV15 with TRBJ1-4, with 11 bases identical to TRBD1. The CDR3 is made up of 18 amino acids. V was pared by 1 base and J by 6 bases, with 10 bases of the junction left unmatched. The V gene's germline CDR1 is LNHNV and CDR2 YYDKDF (reference sequence). The DNA for the CDR3 is TGTGCCACCAGCAGAGCAGACCTCCGGGACAGGGGGTATGAAAAACTGTTTTTT. Protein product: CATSRADLRDRGYEKLFF.

The chain combines TRBV13 with TRBJ2-5; 11 bases map to TRBD2. Looked up from germline, CDR1 is PRHDT and CDR2 is FYEKMQ (reference sequence). The CDR3 extends over 15 amino acids. V gave up 6 bases and J gave up 3 bases; unmatched junction bases: 6. CDR3 loop: CASRNSGLAEETQYF. CDR3 coding DNA: TGTGCCAGCAGAAACTCGGGACTAGCGGAAGAGACCCAGTACTTC. Based on the CDR3 plus reference TRBV13 and TRBJ2-5, the full variable domain is AAGVIQSPRHLIKEKRETATLKCYPIPRHDTVYWYQQGPGQDPQFLISFYEKMQSDKGSIPDRFSAQQFSDYHSELNMSSLELGDSALYFCASRNSGLAEETQYFGPGTRLLVL.

This clone was seen at least ten times. An end of the junction does not agree with germline; a read error may underlie this. The chain uses TRBV19 and TRBJ1-1; D is possibly TRBD1 (5 bases). The CDR3 spans 15 residues. Germline CDR1 and CDR2: LNHDA and SQIVND (reference sequence). As DNA, the CDR3 is TGTGCCAGTAGTATTCAGGTAGCAGGGAACCCTGAAGCTTTCTTT. Amino acids: CASSIQVAGNPEAFF.

The sample holds a few counts of this clone. The gene calls are TRBV3-1 (or the pseudogene TRBV3-2) and TRBJ1-1, with D hard to call. CDR1 LGHDT and CDR2 YNNKEL come from the germline V gene (reference sequence). This CDR3 region has 14 residues. V was clipped by 0 bases and J by 6 bases, with 11 bases between them. The CDR3 spells CASSQDTPRSEAFF. Written as DNA, the CDR3 is TGTGCCAGCAGCCAAGATACACCAAGATCTGAAGCTTTCTTT.

This clone occurred a few times. This chain connects TRBV12-3 or TRBV12-4 to TRBJ1-2, with 7 bases aligning to TRBD1. This CDR3 has 13 residues. Trimming took 6 bases from V and 4 from J; bases not matched to a gene: 5. This CDR3 is CASRPDRVYGYTF. CDR3 sequence (DNA): TGTGCCAGCAGGCCCGACAGGGTCTATGGCTACACCTTC.

The chain combines TRBV6-5 with TRBJ1-6, with 8 bases matching TRBD1. The V and J ends lost 2 bases and 9 bases, in that order; junction bases with no gene match: 6. Germline CDR1 is MNHEY and CDR2 is SVGAGI. The CDR3 runs 15 residues. CDR3 residues: CASSYGRGLGSPLHF. In DNA, the CDR3 is TGTGCCAGCAGTTACGGCAGGGGGCTAGGTTCACCCCTCCACTTT.

The chain employs TRBV19 and TRBJ2-7, with D possibly TRBD1 on 6 matching bases. Trimming cost V 4 bases and J 3 bases, with 13 bases left between them. CDR1 is LNHDA, CDR2 SQIVND, per germline (reference sequence). CDR3 length: 14 amino acids. CDR3 nucleotide sequence: TGTGCCAGTAGTACCCGTGGCAGGGGCTACGAGCAGTACTTC. Translating gives CASSTRGRGYEQYF.

CDR3 coding DNA: TGCGCCAGCAGCTCACGCGGGGCCAAAAACATTCAGTACTTC. It translates to CASSSRGAKNIQYF. This chain uses TRBV5-1 with TRBJ2-4; D might be TRBD2 (5 bases). V lost 3 bases, J lost 1 base, and 8 bases lay in between. The CDR3 covers 14 residues. Germline V gives CDR1 SGHRS, CDR2 YFSETQ.

The J gene is TRBJ1-1, the V gene TRBV30, with 7 bases aligning to TRBD1. The V gene end was trimmed by 7 bases and the J gene end by 10 bases; junction bases not matched to a gene: 12. Germline V CDR1 and CDR2: GTSNPN, SVGIG (reference sequence). This CDR3 is built from 12 residues. For the CDR3, the DNA is TGTGCCTCAAGGACAGGCGTCGGAATAGCTTTCTTT. This gives the protein CASRTGVGIAFF.

This clone has a handful of counts. The chain links TRBV6-5 to TRBJ1-5, with D hard to call. The V end lost 4 bases, the J end lost 4 bases, and 5 bases lay between the germline ends. Germline assignment: CDR1 MNHEY and CDR2 SVGAGI. There are 12 residues in the CDR3. In nucleotides, the CDR3 is TGTGCCAGCAGTTCGGGAAATCAGCCCCAGCATTTT. Translation: CASSSGNQPQHF.

The chain combines TRBV19 with TRBJ2-7; possibly TRBD1 for D (5 bases). Germline CDR1 is LNHDA and CDR2 is SQIVND (reference sequence). Trimming removed 3 bases from V and 2 bases from J, with 8 bases in between. The CDR3 has 13 amino acids. In nucleotides, the CDR3 is TGTGCCAGTAGTATCCCACAGGCCTACGAGCAGTACTTC. The encoded protein is CASSIPQAYEQYF.